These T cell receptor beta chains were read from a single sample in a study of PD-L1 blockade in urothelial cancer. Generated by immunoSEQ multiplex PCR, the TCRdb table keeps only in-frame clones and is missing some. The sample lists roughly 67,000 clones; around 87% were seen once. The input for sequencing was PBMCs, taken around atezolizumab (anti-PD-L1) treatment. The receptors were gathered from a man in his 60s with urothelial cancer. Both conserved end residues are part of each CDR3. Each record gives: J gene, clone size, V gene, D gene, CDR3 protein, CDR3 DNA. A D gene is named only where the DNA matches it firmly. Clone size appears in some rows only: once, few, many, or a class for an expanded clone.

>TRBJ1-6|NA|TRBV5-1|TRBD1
CASSSGQGTSPLHF
TGCGCCAGCAGCTCGGGACAGGGAACTTCACCCCTCCACTTT
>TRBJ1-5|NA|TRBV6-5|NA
CASSSRGSNQPQHF
TGTGCCAGCAGTTCGCGGGGGAGCAATCAGCCCCAGCATTTT
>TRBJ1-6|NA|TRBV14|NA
CASRIGVVNSPLHF
TGTGCCAGCAGAATCGGGGTAGTCAATTCACCCCTCCACTTT
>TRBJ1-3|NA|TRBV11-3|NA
CASSLPALGRAGNTIYF
TGTGCCAGCAGCTTACCCGCTTTGGGCAGGGCTGGAAACACCATATATTTT
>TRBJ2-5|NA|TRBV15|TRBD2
CATSRDSSLAGGKQETQYF
TGTGCCACCAGCAGAGATAGTTCGCTAGCGGGGGGCAAACAAGAGACCCAGTACTTC
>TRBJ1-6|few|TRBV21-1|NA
CASSKGSEDSPLHF
TGTGCCAGCAGCAAAGGGAGTGAGGATTCACCCCTCCACTTT
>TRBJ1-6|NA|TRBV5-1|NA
CASSFGGGYNSPLHF
TGCGCCAGCAGCTTTGGCGGAGGCTATAATTCACCCCTCCACTTT
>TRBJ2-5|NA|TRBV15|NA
CATSRDGRGETQYF
TGTGCCACCAGCAGAGATGGCAGGGGAGAGACCCAGTACTTC
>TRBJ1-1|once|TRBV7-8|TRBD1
CASSLRTGASTEAFF
TGTGCCAGCAGCTTAAGAACAGGGGCGTCCACTGAAGCTTTCTTT
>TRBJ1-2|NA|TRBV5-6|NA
CASSFSGWTDYGYTF
TGTGCCAGCAGCTTTTCGGGATGGACAGACTATGGCTACACCTTC
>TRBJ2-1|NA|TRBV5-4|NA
CASSYMDSLTEFF
TGTGCCAGCAGTTATATGGACAGCCTGACAGAGTTCTTC
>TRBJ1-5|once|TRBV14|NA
CASSLGQNQPQHF
TGTGCCAGCAGCCTTGGACAGAATCAGCCCCAGCATTTT
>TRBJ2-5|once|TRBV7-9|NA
CASSLDGGAQETQYF
TGTGCCAGCAGCTTAGATGGGGGGGCCCAAGAGACCCAGTACTTC
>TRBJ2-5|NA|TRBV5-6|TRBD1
CASSLEQGFRQETQYF
TGTGCCAGCAGCTTGGAACAGGGGTTTCGCCAAGAGACCCAGTACTTC
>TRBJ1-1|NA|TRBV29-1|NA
CSVAPVQDRNTEAFF
TGCAGCGTCGCCCCAGTCCAAGACAGGAACACTGAAGCTTTCTTT
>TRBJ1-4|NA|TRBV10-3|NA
CAIGRTDSFNEKLFF
TGTGCCATCGGACGGACAGACTCTTTTAATGAAAAACTGTTTTTT
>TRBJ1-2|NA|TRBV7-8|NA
CASSPDSNYGYTF
TGTGCCAGCAGCCCGGACAGTAACTATGGCTACACCTTC
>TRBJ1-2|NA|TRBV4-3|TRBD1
CASSQTHGQGGYGYTF
TGCGCCAGCAGCCAGACACATGGGCAGGGGGGCTATGGCTACACCTTC
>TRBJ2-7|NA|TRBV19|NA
CASSPIVDSLEEQYF
TGTGCCAGTAGTCCGATTGTCGACAGTTTGGAGGAGCAGTACTTC
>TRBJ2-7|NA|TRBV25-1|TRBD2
CASSEYLAGAGEQYF
TGTGCCAGCAGTGAATACCTAGCGGGGGCTGGTGAGCAGTACTTC
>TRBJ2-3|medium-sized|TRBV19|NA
CASTLAGTSTDTQYF
TGTGCCAGTACACTCGCGGGTACAAGCACAGATACGCAGTATTTT
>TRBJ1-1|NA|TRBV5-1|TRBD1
CASSLVTGETEAFF
TGCGCCAGCAGCTTGGTGACAGGGGAGACTGAAGCTTTCTTT
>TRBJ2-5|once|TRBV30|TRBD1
CAWSRQGGETQYF
TGTGCCTGGAGTAGACAGGGGGGAGAGACCCAGTACTTC
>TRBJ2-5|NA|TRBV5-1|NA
CASSLVGQQETQYF
TGCGCCAGCAGCTTGGTAGGACAGCAAGAGACCCAGTACTTC
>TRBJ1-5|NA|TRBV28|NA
CASSLSRSNQPQHF
TGTGCCAGCAGCCTATCTAGGAGCAATCAGCCCCAGCATTTT
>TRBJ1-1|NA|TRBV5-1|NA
CASSLDVRRPNTEAFF
TGCGCCAGCAGCTTGGACGTCAGGAGGCCGAACACTGAAGCTTTCTTT
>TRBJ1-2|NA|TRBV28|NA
CASSLEGRVGYTF
TGTGCCAGCAGTTTGGAGGGACGCGTTGGCTACACCTTC
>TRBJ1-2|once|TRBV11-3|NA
CASSLGSLDGYTF
TGTGCCAGCAGCTTAGGGAGCCTGGATGGCTACACCTTC
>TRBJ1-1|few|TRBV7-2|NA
CASSTRVIRGTEAFF
TGTGCCAGCAGCACCAGGGTAATCAGGGGCACTGAAGCTTTCTTT
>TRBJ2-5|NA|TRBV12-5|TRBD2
CASGSEGLAGGRQETQYF
TGTGCTAGTGGTTCCGAGGGACTAGCGGGGGGGCGCCAAGAGACCCAGTACTTC
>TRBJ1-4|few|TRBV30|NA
CAWSPNEKLFF
TGTGCCTGGAGCCCAAATGAAAAACTGTTTTTT
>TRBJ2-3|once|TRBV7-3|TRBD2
CASSLGSGVASTDTQYF
TGTGCCAGCAGCTTAGGTAGCGGGGTCGCATCCACAGATACGCAGTATTTT
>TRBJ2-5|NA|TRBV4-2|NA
CASSQDRNRQETQYF
TGTGCCAGCAGCCAAGATCGGAACAGACAAGAGACCCAGTACTTC
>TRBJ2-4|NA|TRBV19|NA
CASSNQGSKNIQYF
TGTGCCAGTAGTAACCAGGGGAGCAAAAACATTCAGTACTTC
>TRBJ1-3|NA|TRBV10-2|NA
CASSLYSGNTIYF
TGCGCCAGCAGTTTATACTCTGGAAACACCATATATTTT
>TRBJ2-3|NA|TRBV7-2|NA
CASSLALLTRGGGDTQYF
TGTGCCAGCAGCTTAGCGCTCTTGACTCGGGGAGGAGGAGATACGCAGTATTTT
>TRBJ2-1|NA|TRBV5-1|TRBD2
CASSLFGGDSYNEQFF
TGCGCCAGCAGCTTGTTCGGGGGGGACTCCTACAATGAGCAGTTCTTC
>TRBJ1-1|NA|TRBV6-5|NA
CASTWTLNTEAFF
TGTGCCAGCACCTGGACACTGAACACTGAAGCTTTCTTT
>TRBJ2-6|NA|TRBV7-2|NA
CASSFRRAGANVLTF
TGTGCCAGCAGCTTTCGCAGGGCGGGGGCCAACGTCCTGACTTTC
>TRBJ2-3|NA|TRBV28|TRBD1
CASSSPDTGGLYSSTDTQYF
TGTGCCAGCAGTTCCCCTGATACAGGGGGCCTTTACTCTAGCACAGATACGCAGTATTTT
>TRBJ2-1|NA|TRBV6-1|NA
CASSEGQLTSQFF
TGTGCCAGCAGTGAAGGACAGCTCACTTCGCAGTTCTTC
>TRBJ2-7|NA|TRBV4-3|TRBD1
CASSQEYGFLGQGPRYEQYF
TGCGCCAGCAGCCAAGAGTATGGGTTCTTGGGACAGGGACCCCGCTACGAGCAGTACTTC